The T cell receptor (beta chain) described here comes from a study of early T cells in non-severe SARS-CoV-2 infection (dated by TCRdb to the early 2020s). Background for the entire study: Because TCR sequencing was done on bulk RNA from unsorted whole blood, the alpha and beta chains could not be paired.

Set within a cohort of healthcare workers in London, UK, this nested case-control study involved weekly PCR testing of nasopharyngeal swabs along with blood sampling. Between 23 and 31 March 2020, the week of the UK lockdown, healthcare workers were enrolled and then followed up weekly for as long as 16 weeks. The CDR3 has 14 amino acids, counting the end cysteine and phenylalanine. The retained sequence is limited to the CDR3, 42 bases, with the frame set at the first base. CDR1 and CDR2 are read off the germline V gene as MGHRA and YSYEKL. What the research found in general, with its limitations: VDJdb matching was skewed toward anti-spike CD8 responses and likely underestimated virus-specific expansions by missing private and CD4 specificities.

The protocol used for the library was 5' RACE. Sequencing used a NextSeq 500. Unique molecular identifiers were attached to individual cDNA molecules in the TCR library protocol so that sequencing error and PCR bias could be corrected. Both TCR alpha and beta chains were sequenced, and tight co-correlation was observed between alpha and beta sequence abundances in each sample. Per the source publication's procedure: Decombinator V4 was used to annotate the V gene, J gene and CDR3 of the TCR sequences. TCRs were defined as expanded if a significant change between any two time points was detected under a Poisson model with p below 0.0001. TCR abundances were normalised to the total number of TCRs sequenced per sample and expressed as counts per million. MAIT TCRs were defined by TRAV1-2 paired with TRAJ12, TRAJ20 or TRAJ33, and iNKT TCRs by TRAV10 paired with TRAJ18. VDJdb, accessed on 1 November 2021, was searched for TCRs annotated for CMV, EBV and SARS-CoV-2, and TCRs annotated for more than one antigen were excluded. TCRdb reran the public reads through fastp at Q25 and MiXCR, keeping productive beta chains. Rows are combined by CDR3 protein, so each entry shows the most common genes and DNA. The V and J calls reflect TCRdb's pipeline rather than the authors' work. For this sample the table gives tens of thousands of distinct CDR3 sequences, of which 6.6% were detected only once. The ten largest clonotypes hold 5.8% of the sample.

Comments on this clonotype: What antigen it recognizes has not been identified. A read error may explain this, as a much larger clone is one base away.

The sample consisted of whole blood, taken at baseline. The V and J genes are TRBV4-1 and TRBJ2-3; TRBD1 is possibly the D segment (6 matching bases). This receptor was obtained from an adult who was a healthcare worker with PCR-confirmed SARS-CoV-2 infection or an uninfected control (not recorded which). The nucleotide sequence is given as TGCGCCAGCAGTGAGGACAGACGCACAGATACGCAGTGTTTT. The resulting protein is CASSEDRRTDTQCF.